The 17 T cell receptor beta chains in this list originate from one sample, sequenced in a study of blood T cell repertoires in COVID-19. Generated by immunoSEQ multiplex PCR, the TCRdb table keeps only in-frame clones and is missing some. The sample lists 100,000 to 150,000 clones, about 72% occurring once. The source material was peripheral blood. Source of these receptors: a woman between 70 and 85 years old with acute or convalescent COVID-19.

The table lists this clone with a count of one. The V and J genes are TRBV12-5 and TRBJ2-1, with 8 bases identical to TRBD1. The germline V gene has CDR1 LGHNT and CDR2 FRNRAP. The CDR3 covers 16 residues. J lost 6 bases, V lost 7 bases, and 14 bases had no gene match. CDR3 amino acids: CASVSPGQAIINEQFF. For the CDR3, the DNA is TGTGCTAGTGTCTCCCCGGGACAGGCCATTATCAATGAGCAGTTCTTC.

The rearrangement uses TRBV27 and TRBJ1-5; 9 bases fit TRBD1. Trimming at V came to 6 bases and at J to 8 bases, leaving 8 bases not matched to a gene. CDR1 and CDR2 from the germline V gene are MNHEY and SMNVEV (reference sequence). The CDR3 extends over 14 amino acids. The CDR3 reads CASSQGRDREPQHF. The DNA for the CDR3 is TGTGCCAGCAGCCAAGGTCGGGACAGGGAGCCCCAGCATTTT.

This clone was observed a few times. This rearrangement joins TRBV5-4 to TRBJ1-2, with TRBD1 as a possible D gene (6 bases). Germline V lookup: CDR1 SGHNT, CDR2 YYREEE (reference sequence). The CDR3 is made up of 15 amino acids. With 4 bases removed from V and 7 bases from J, the gap between germline ends came to 20 bases. CDR3 in DNA: TGTGCCAGCAGCCCCGGGCCTGGACAGCTACTTGGCTACACCTTC. Translated, it gives CASSPGPGQLLGYTF.

This chain connects TRBV7-6 to TRBJ2-1, with 11 bases that match TRBD2. Germline CDR1 reads SGHVS; CDR2 reads FNYEAQ. V lost 2 bases, J lost 7 bases, and 7 bases stayed unmatched. This CDR3 region has 16 residues. CDR3 in amino acids: CASSLWGSGGVNEQFF. The CDR3 nucleotides are TGTGCCAGCAGCTTATGGGGTAGCGGGGGGGTAAATGAGCAGTTCTTC.

The chain links TRBV28 to TRBJ2-7; TRBD2 aligns across 9 bases. There are 15 residues in the CDR3. From germline, CDR1 is MDHEN and CDR2 SYDVKM. The trim removed 2 bases at V and 7 bases at J, leaving 9 bases unmatched. The CDR3 loop reads CASSLIAGDVREQYF. For the CDR3, the DNA is TGTGCCAGCAGTTTAATAGCGGGAGATGTACGTGAGCAGTACTTC.

The chain carries TRBV3-1 (or the pseudogene TRBV3-2) and TRBJ1-1; possibly TRBD1 for D (5 bases). Germline V CDR1 and CDR2: LGHDT, YNNKEL (reference sequence). V was clipped by 1 base and J by 6 bases, with 6 bases between them. This CDR3 spans 12 amino acids. CDR3 region: CASSQAGAEAFF. The CDR3 DNA sequence: TGTGCCAGCAGCCAAGCGGGGGCTGAAGCTTTCTTT.

The chain joins TRBV14 to TRBJ2-5; D gene uncertain. This CDR3 is 17 amino acids long. V shed 1 base and J shed 1 base, with 16 bases lying between them. Germline V gene lookup returns CDR1 SGHDN and CDR2 FVKESK. CDR3 loop: CASSQARPSTAQETQYF. The CDR3 DNA is TGTGCCAGCAGCCAAGCGAGGCCTTCCACTGCCCAAGAGACCCAGTACTTC.

The chain is built from TRBV7-2 and TRBJ1-1; possible D gene TRBD1, 5 bases. The CDR3 totals 11 residues. Per germline, CDR1 SGHTA and CDR2 FQGNSA. With 7 bases removed from V and 9 bases from J, the gap between germline ends came to 12 bases. The CDR3 protein is CASIGETKAFF. CDR3 bases: TGTGCCAGCATAGGGGAAACGAAAGCTTTCTTT.

This clone came up a few times. CDR3 DNA sequence: TGCGCCAGCAGCTTGAAGAGCGGAACGAACACCGGGGAGCTGTTTTTT. Amino acids: CASSLKSGTNTGELFF. The chain recombines TRBV5-1 with TRBJ2-2; perhaps TRBD2 as D (5 bases). Germline assignment: CDR1 SGHRS and CDR2 YFSETQ. The CDR3 consists of 16 residues. Between the trimmed V and J ends, which lost 1 base and 0 bases, there was a span of 10 bases.

The chain recombines TRBV20-1 with TRBJ1-2; 8 bases agree with TRBD1. Germline V gene data show CDR1 as DFQATT and CDR2 as SNEGSKA (reference sequence). This CDR3 spans 16 amino acids. V lost 3 bases to trimming and J lost 0 bases; unmatched junction nucleotides: 9. CDR3 sequence: CSASLTGAGANYGYTF. DNA for the CDR3: TGCAGTGCTAGTCTGACAGGGGCGGGAGCTAACTATGGCTACACCTTC.

V gene TRBV27 combines with J gene TRBJ1-1; D is perhaps TRBD1 (5 bases). In germline, CDR1 is MNHEY, CDR2 SMNVEV (reference sequence). V lost 1 base to trimming and J lost 6 bases, with 9 bases between them. The CDR3 runs to 13 residues. CDR3 region: CASSLYPGSEAFF. The CDR3 coding sequence is TGTGCCAGCAGTTTATACCCAGGGTCTGAAGCTTTCTTT.

J is TRBJ1-4 and V is TRBV28; 8 nucleotides line up with TRBD1. The CDR3 length is 16 residues. The J segment lost 6 bases and the V segment lost 5 bases, leaving 11 bases of the junction unmatched. Germline CDR1 is MDHEN and CDR2 is SYDVKM. This chain's CDR3 is CASSTQGASRDEKLFF. Here the CDR3 DNA reads TGTGCCAGCAGTACCCAGGGGGCGAGTAGAGATGAAAAACTGTTTTTT.

The chain couples TRBV28 to TRBJ1-1, with D maybe TRBD1 (6 bases). Germline V gene lookup returns CDR1 MDHEN and CDR2 SYDVKM. The CDR3 consists of 15 residues. Trimming took 10 bases from V and 0 from J, leaving 18 bases between them. CDR3 loop: CATLDSTFMNTEAFF. CDR3 coding DNA: TGTGCCACCTTGGACAGCACCTTTATGAACACTGAAGCTTTCTTT. The full variable domain, its missing parts supplied by reference TRBV28 and TRBJ1-1, is DVKVTQSSRYLVKRTGEKVFLECVQDMDHENMFWYRQDPGLGLRLIYFSYDVKMKEKGDIPEGYSVSREKKERFSLILESASTNQTSMYLCATLDSTFMNTEAFFGQGTRLTVV.

This clone came up a few times. The rearrangement links TRBV7-2 to TRBJ2-1; possible D gene TRBD2, 7 bases. Trimming cost V 4 bases and J 7 bases, with 11 bases left between them. The CDR3 runs to 13 residues. Germline values: CDR1 SGHTA, CDR2 FQGNSA. In DNA form, the CDR3 reads TGTGCCAGCAGCTCAGGGGAGGGAAATGAGCAGTTCTTC. Amino acid sequence: CASSSGEGNEQFF.

The chain links TRBV4-2 to TRBJ2-7; perhaps TRBD2 as D (5 bases). The CDR3 runs 16 residues. Trimming shortened V by 1 base and J by 2 bases, and 15 bases separated the two germline ends. Germline V CDR1 and CDR2: LGHNA, YNFKEQ. The CDR3 protein is CASSQAARGKAYEQYF. The CDR3 coding sequence is TGTGCCAGCAGCCAAGCGGCCCGGGGTAAGGCCTACGAGCAGTACTTC.

J is TRBJ2-3 and V is TRBV12-3 or TRBV12-4; 8 bases are a match to TRBD2. J gave up 3 bases and V 6 bases, and 2 bases lay outside the gene matches. This CDR3 is built from 13 residues. The CDR3 here is CASRGTSTDTQYF. CDR3 in DNA: TGTGCCAGCAGGGGGACTAGTACAGATACGCAGTATTTT.

The rearrangement uses TRBV4-1 and TRBJ2-2; the D gene is possibly TRBD2 (6 bases). CDR1 MGHRA and CDR2 YSYEKL come from the germline V gene. V shed 0 bases and J shed 7 bases, with 9 bases lying between them. The CDR3 loop spans 14 amino acids. The CDR3 DNA reads TGCGCCAGCAGCCAAGAACGGGGGTTCGGGGAGCTGTTTTTT. Residues: CASSQERGFGELFF.